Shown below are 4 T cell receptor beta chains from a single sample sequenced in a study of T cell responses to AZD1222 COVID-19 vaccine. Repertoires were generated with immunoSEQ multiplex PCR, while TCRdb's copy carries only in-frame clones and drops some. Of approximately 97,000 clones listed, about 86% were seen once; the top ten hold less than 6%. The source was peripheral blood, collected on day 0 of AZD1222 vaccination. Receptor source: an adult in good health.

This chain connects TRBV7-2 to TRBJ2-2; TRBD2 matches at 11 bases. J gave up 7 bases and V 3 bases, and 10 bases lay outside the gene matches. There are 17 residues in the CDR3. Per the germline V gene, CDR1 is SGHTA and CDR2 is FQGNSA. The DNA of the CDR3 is TGTGCCAGCAGCTTGACTAGCGGGGTGGGGTTAGGCGGGGAGCTGTTTTTT. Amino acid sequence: CASSLTSGVGLGGELFF.

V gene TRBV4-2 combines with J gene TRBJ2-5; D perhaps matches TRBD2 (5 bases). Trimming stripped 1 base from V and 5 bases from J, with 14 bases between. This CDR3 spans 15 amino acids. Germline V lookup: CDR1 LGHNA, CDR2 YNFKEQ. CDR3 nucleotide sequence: TGTGCCAGCAGCCAAGGGGGTTCGGGGAGCGAGACCCAGTACTTC. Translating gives CASSQGGSGSETQYF.

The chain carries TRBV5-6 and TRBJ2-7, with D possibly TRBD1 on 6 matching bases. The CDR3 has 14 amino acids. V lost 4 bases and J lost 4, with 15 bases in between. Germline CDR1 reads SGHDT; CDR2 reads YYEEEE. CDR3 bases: TGTGCCAGCAGCCCCCCCTGGGGGCGGTACGAGCAGTACTTC. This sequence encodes CASSPPWGRYEQYF. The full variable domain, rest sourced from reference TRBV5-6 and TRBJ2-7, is DAGVTQSPTHLIKTRGQQVTLRCSPKSGHDTVSWYQQALGQGPQFIFQYYEEEERQRGNFPDRFSGHQFPNYSSELNVNALLLGDSALYLCASSPPWGRYEQYFGPGTRLTVT.

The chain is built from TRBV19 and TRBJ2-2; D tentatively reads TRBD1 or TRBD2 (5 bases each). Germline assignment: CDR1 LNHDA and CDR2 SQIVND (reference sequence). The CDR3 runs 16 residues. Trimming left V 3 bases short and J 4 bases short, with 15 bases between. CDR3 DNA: TGTGCCAGTAGTATGGGCGAGGGGCGCGGCACCGGGGAGCTGTTTTTT. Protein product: CASSMGEGRGTGELFF.